Presented here are 23 T cell receptor beta chains from one specimen sequenced in a study of T cells in Graves' hyperthyroidism and ophthalmopathy. RNA transcripts were the template for amplifying TCR beta CDR3 regions. Initially, a first-round RT-PCR of the TCR CDR3 employed the HTBI primer set. TCRdb reanalysed the multiplex PCR reads using MiXCR and keeps one entry per CDR3 protein. Among hundreds of thousands of distinct CDR3 sequences listed, roughly a sixth were seen once. Sequenced input: blood. The receptors were sampled from a woman between 45 and 60 years old with Graves' hyperthyroidism that later progressed to Graves' ophthalmopathy.

The chain is built from TRBV29-1 and TRBJ2-5, with TRBD1 identical over 8 bases. V shed 6 bases, J shed 2 bases, and the junction held 11 bases outside the gene matches. Germline lookup yields CDR1 SQVTM and CDR2 ANQGSEA. This CDR3 spans 15 amino acids. CDR3 region: CSVHYRGSSQETQYF. The CDR3 bases are TGCAGCGTACATTACAGGGGGTCATCGCAAGAGACCCAGTACTTC. The full variable domain, its missing parts supplied by reference TRBV29-1 and TRBJ2-5, is SAVISQKPSRDICQRGTSLTIQCQVDSQVTMMFWYRQQPGQSLTLIATANQGSEATYESGFVIDKFPISRPNLTFSTLTVSNMSPEDSSIYLCSVHYRGSSQETQYFGPGTRLLVL.

There are many counts of this clonotype. The CDR3, as DNA: TGTGCCAGCAGTGATACAGGGCAGACCACTGAAGCTTTCTTT. It specifies CASSDTGQTTEAFF. The rearrangement joins TRBV12-3 or TRBV12-4 to TRBJ1-1; a weak D match, TRBD1 (6 bases). V gave up 5 bases and J gave up 4 bases, with 14 bases separating them. This CDR3 has 14 amino acids.

V and J are TRBV12-5 and TRBJ2-1; TRBD2 agrees at 10 bases. Germline V gene sequence: CDR1 LGHNT, CDR2 FRNRAP. V was pared by 4 bases and J by 7 bases, with 10 bases of the junction left unmatched. The CDR3 covers 16 residues. As DNA, the CDR3 is TGTGCTAGTGGTTCCCCTGGCAGCGGGGGGGCAAATGAGCAGTTCTTC. Amino acids: CASGSPGSGGANEQFF.

This chain connects TRBV19 to TRBJ1-1, with D perhaps matching TRBD1 (6 bases). Germline CDR1 reads LNHDA; CDR2 reads SQIVND (reference sequence). The CDR3 runs 13 residues. V gave up 1 base and J gave up 8 bases, with 11 bases separating them. CDR3 amino acids: CASSIGGTTEAFF. The CDR3 DNA reads as TGTGCCAGTAGTATAGGTGGGACAACAGAAGCTTTCTTT.

In the case of this clonotype: The CDR3 carries no conserved terminal phenylalanine or tryptophan, so it likely arises from a read error. The gene calls are TRBV7-9 and TRBJ2-5, with TRBD1 identical over 9 bases. The CDR3 has 14 amino acids. The germline V gene encodes CDR1 SEHNR and CDR2 FQNEAQ (reference sequence). The V gene end was trimmed by 5 bases and the J gene end by 5 bases; junction bases not matched to a gene: 6. CDR3 sequence reads: CASSMGQGRETQYL. The DNA for the CDR3 is TGTGCCAGCAGCATGGGACAGGGTCGCGAGACCCAGTACCTC.

This clonotype was detected ten times or more. CDR3 bases: TGTGCCAGCAGTCGAGCGGGGACAACGAACACCGGGGAGCTGTTTTTT. Translation: CASSRAGTTNTGELFF. The V call is TRBV2, the J call TRBJ2-2; maybe TRBD2 (7 bases). V lost 5 bases and J lost 0, with 13 bases in between. The germline gives CDR1 SNHLY, CDR2 FYNNEI. This CDR3 is 16 amino acids long.

J is TRBJ1-1 and V is TRBV27; D possibly corresponds to TRBD1 (6 bases). Trimming removed 9 bases from V and 4 bases from J, with 15 bases in between. The CDR3 totals 13 residues. Germline CDR1 is MNHEY and CDR2 is SMNVEV (reference sequence). In nucleotides, the CDR3 is TGTGCCAGTAAACAGGGCGGCGGCACTGAAGCTTTCTTT. Its translation: CASKQGGGTEAFF.

V usage is TRBV20-1 and J usage is TRBJ2-5, with 10 positions matching TRBD2. The V gene end was trimmed by 3 bases and the J gene end by 1 base; junction bases not matched to a gene: 5. The CDR3 has 15 residues. Germline V gene sequence: CDR1 DFQATT, CDR2 SNEGSKA (reference sequence). The CDR3, as DNA: TGCAGTGCTAGTGGAGCGGGGGGGCCCCAAGAGACCCAGTACTTC. Its protein is CSASGAGGPQETQYF.

The V call is TRBV2, the J call TRBJ1-5; possibly TRBD1 for D (5 bases). The germline V gene has CDR1 SNHLY and CDR2 FYNNEI. V dropped 5 bases and J dropped 0 bases, with 17 bases sitting between them. The CDR3 has 17 residues. In DNA, the CDR3 is TGTGCCAGCAGTACCAATTGGACACCCTTTAGCAATCAGCCCCAGCATTTT. Its translation is CASSTNWTPFSNQPQHF.

This clonotype was counted many times. This chain's CDR3 is CASSWGEAQPQHF. CDR3 DNA: TGTGCCAGCAGTTGGGGGGAGGCTCAGCCCCAGCATTTT. The chain carries TRBV7-9 and TRBJ1-5, with a possible D match to TRBD1 (5 bases). V was trimmed by 6 bases and J by 6 bases, leaving 12 bases between them. Germline loops: CDR1 SEHNR, CDR2 FQNEAQ (reference sequence). CDR3 length equals 13 residues.

This chain uses TRBV10-3 with TRBJ1-2; TRBD1 aligns across 8 bases. V trimming: 3 bases; J trimming: 1 base; junction bases outside the gene matches: 4. Germline loops: CDR1 ENHRY, CDR2 SYGVKD. The CDR3 loop spans 15 amino acids. The CDR3 nucleotides are TGTGCCATCAGTGAAGGGACAGGAGATAACTATGGCTACACCTTC. Translating it yields CAISEGTGDNYGYTF.

A few counts support this clonotype. The chain links TRBV3-1 to TRBJ2-1; 8 bases fit TRBD2. J was trimmed by 9 bases and V by 1 base; bases with no gene match: 11. This CDR3 is 16 amino acids long. Germline CDR1 is LGHDT and CDR2 is YNNKEL (reference sequence). The DNA for the CDR3 is TGTGCCAGCAGCCAAGCTACCGGGACTAGTTCAGTTGAGCAGTTCTTC. Protein: CASSQATGTSSVEQFF.

This clonotype has a handful of counts. The CDR3 coding sequence is TGTGCCAGCAAAAGGCGGGCAAAGGGTCACACAGCCGAGCTGTTTTTT. Its protein is CASKRRAKGHTAELFF. The chain employs TRBV6-1 and TRBJ2-2; perhaps TRBD2 as D (5 bases). The CDR3 runs to 16 residues. CDR1 and CDR2 from the germline V gene are MNHNS and SASEGT. The V end was cut by 7 bases, the J end by 11 bases, with 26 bases between.

This clonotype was found a few times. The chain links TRBV9 to TRBJ2-6, with D uncertain. Germline CDR1 is SGDLS and CDR2 is YYNGEE. Trimming left V 0 bases short and J 0 bases short, with 7 bases between. The CDR3 loop spans 16 amino acids. In nucleotides, the CDR3 is TGTGCCAGCAGCGTAGTCGGTGGCTCTGGGGCCAACGTCCTGACTTTC. Translation: CASSVVGGSGANVLTF.

This clonotype was recorded once. The rearrangement joins TRBV19 to TRBJ1-1, with a weak D call TRBD1 (5 bases). The germline V gene has CDR1 LNHDA and CDR2 SQIVND (reference sequence). CDR3 length: 13 residues. V lost 3 bases to trimming and J lost 4 bases, with 9 bases between them. The DNA for the CDR3 is TGTGCCAGTAGTATGCAGAGGGGCACTGAAGCTTTCTTT. Its translation is CASSMQRGTEAFF.

This clonotype was recorded at least ten times. V usage is TRBV2 and J usage is TRBJ2-7; a possible D gene is TRBD2 (5 bases). Germline V gives CDR1 SNHLY, CDR2 FYNNEI. This CDR3 contains 17 residues. Trimming took 1 base from V and 0 from J, leaving 16 bases between them. The DNA for the CDR3 is TGTGCCAGCAGTGAAGTAGAAGCGGAGGATAGCTCCTACGAGCAGTACTTC. It specifies CASSEVEAEDSSYEQYF.

CDR3 sequence reads: CASSRRSTNTEAFF. CDR3 DNA sequence: TGTGCCAGCTCCCGGAGGTCGACTAACACTGAAGCTTTCTTT. V usage is TRBV18 and J usage is TRBJ1-1; D gene unclear. Per germline, CDR1 KGHSH and CDR2 LQKENI. This CDR3 has 14 residues. V lost 6 bases and J 2 bases, leaving 13 bases between the germline ends.

This clonotype was recorded at least ten times. The chain carries TRBV11-3 and TRBJ1-1; possibly TRBD1 for D (6 bases). From germline, CDR1 is SGHNT and CDR2 YENEEA. The V gene lost 4 bases and the J gene lost 1 base, with 10 bases spanning the gap. The CDR3 covers 14 residues. The CDR3 sequence: CASSSRGWNTEAFF. The CDR3 DNA follows: TGTGCCAGCAGCTCGAGGGGGTGGAACACTGAAGCTTTCTTT.

This clonotype was counted at least ten times. The chain combines TRBV6-5 with TRBJ1-2; possible D gene TRBD1, 6 bases. The CDR3 totals 16 residues. V lost 2 bases and J lost 5, with 18 bases in between. Germline CDR1 and CDR2: MNHEY and SVGAGI. CDR3 protein: CASSYGTPVVDYGYTF. The DNA of the CDR3 is TGTGCCAGCAGTTACGGGACACCAGTCGTAGATTATGGCTACACCTTC.

Turning to this clonotype: The junction and the germline gene differ at one end; a read error may be behind it. The rearrangement links TRBV7-2 to TRBJ2-1, with 10 bases that match TRBD2. The CDR3 is 15 residues long. Per germline, CDR1 SGHTA and CDR2 FQGNSA. CDR3 DNA sequence: TGTCCCAGCAGCCCGGAGCGGGGGGGTTACAATGAGCAGTTCTTC. Amino acid sequence: CPSSPERGGYNEQFF.

This clonotype was observed a few times. This chain uses TRBV11-2 with TRBJ2-4; D is perhaps TRBD1 (5 bases). The CDR3 has 16 residues. Trimming stripped 0 bases from V and 4 bases from J, with 13 bases between. Germline V gene sequence: CDR1 SGHAT, CDR2 FQNNGV. For the CDR3, the DNA is TGTGCCAGCAGCTTAGATCATTACAGGAAAAAAAACATTCAGTACTTC. It specifies CASSLDHYRKKNIQYF.

This clonotype was seen at least ten times. The rearrangement joins TRBV12-3 or TRBV12-4 to TRBJ2-2, with D unclear. This CDR3 has 13 residues. V shed 5 bases and J shed 3 bases, with 7 bases lying between them. The CDR3 sequence is CASSVVDTGELFF. The CDR3 coding sequence is TGTGCCAGCAGTGTTGTTGACACCGGGGAGCTGTTTTTT.

The sample holds many counts of this clonotype. The J gene is TRBJ2-7, the V gene TRBV20-1; 7 nucleotides line up with TRBD1. With V trimmed by 3 bases and J by 3 bases, 5 bases remained unmatched. Germline values: CDR1 DFQATT, CDR2 SNEGSKA (reference sequence). The CDR3 is made up of 13 amino acids. CDR3 region: CSASRDSNYEQYF. DNA for the CDR3: TGCAGTGCTAGTAGGGACAGCAACTACGAGCAGTACTTC.